This T cell receptor beta chain was profiled in a study of radiotherapy plus CTLA-4 blockade in lung cancer. Sequenced by immunoSEQ multiplex PCR; TCRdb stores in-frame clones only, minus some. The sample has 78,000 or so clones, more than 85% seen once. The material sequenced was peripheral blood, taken from a patient treated with radiotherapy plus ipilimumab. This receptor was obtained from a human donor with non-small cell lung cancer who had stable disease on radiotherapy plus ipilimumab.

In DNA, the CDR3 is TGCGCCAGCAGCCAGGACGGGACCAATCAGCCCCAGCATTTT. Amino acids: CASSQDGTNQPQHF. The chain recombines TRBV4-1 with TRBJ1-5, with TRBD1 as a possible D gene (5 bases). The germline V gene encodes CDR1 MGHRA and CDR2 YSYEKL. The CDR3 has 14 amino acids. Trimming stripped 3 bases from V and 3 bases from J, with 9 bases between.